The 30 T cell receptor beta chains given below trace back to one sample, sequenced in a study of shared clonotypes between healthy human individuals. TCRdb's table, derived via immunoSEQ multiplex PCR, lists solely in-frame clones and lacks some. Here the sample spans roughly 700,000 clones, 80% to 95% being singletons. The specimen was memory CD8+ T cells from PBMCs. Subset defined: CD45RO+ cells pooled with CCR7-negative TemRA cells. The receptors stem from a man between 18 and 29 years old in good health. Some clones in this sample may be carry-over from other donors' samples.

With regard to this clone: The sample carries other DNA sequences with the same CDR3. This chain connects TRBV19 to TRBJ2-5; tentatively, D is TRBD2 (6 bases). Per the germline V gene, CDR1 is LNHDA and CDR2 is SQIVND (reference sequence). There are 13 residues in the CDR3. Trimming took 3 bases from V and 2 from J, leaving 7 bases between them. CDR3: CASSIGGQETQYF. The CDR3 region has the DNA TGTGCCAGTAGTATCGGGGGTCAAGAGACCCAGTACTTC.

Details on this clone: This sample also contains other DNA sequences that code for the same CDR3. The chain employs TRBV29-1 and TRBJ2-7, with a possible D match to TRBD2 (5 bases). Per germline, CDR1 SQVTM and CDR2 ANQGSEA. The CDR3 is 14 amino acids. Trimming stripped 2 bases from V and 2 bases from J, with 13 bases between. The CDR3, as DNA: TGCAGCGTTGAACGTGGAGGACCGCCCTACGAGCAGTACTTC. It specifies CSVERGGPPYEQYF.

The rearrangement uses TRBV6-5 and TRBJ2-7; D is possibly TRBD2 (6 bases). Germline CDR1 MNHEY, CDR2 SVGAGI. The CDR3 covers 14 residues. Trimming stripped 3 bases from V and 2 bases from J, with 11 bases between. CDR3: CASSYLGGTYEQYF. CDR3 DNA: TGTGCCAGCAGTTATCTTGGGGGGACCTACGAGCAGTACTTC.

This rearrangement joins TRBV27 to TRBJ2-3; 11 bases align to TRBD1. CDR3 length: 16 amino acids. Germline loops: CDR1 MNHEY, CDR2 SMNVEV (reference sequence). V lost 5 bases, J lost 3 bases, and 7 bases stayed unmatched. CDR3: CASSTVDRGLTDTQYF. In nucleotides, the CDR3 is TGTGCCAGCAGTACCGTGGACAGGGGGCTGACAGATACGCAGTATTTT.

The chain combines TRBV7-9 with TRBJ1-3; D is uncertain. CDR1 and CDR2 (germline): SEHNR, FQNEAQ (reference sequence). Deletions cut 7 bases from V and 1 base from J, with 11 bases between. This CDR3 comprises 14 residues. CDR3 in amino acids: CASKGDTSGNTIYF. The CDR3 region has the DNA TGTGCCAGCAAGGGCGATACGTCTGGAAACACCATATATTTT.

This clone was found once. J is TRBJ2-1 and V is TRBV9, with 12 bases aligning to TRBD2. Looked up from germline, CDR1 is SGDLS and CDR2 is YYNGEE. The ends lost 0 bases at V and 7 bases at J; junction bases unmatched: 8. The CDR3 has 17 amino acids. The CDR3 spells CASSVARTSGKVNEQFF. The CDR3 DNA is TGTGCCAGCAGCGTAGCCAGGACTAGCGGGAAAGTTAATGAGCAGTTCTTC.

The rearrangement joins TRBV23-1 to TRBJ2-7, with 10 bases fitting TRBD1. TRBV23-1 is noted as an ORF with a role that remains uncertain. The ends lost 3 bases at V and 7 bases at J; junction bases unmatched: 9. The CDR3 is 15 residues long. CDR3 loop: CASSHPGTGAPEQYF. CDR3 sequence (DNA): TGCGCCAGCAGTCACCCCGGGACAGGGGCCCCGGAGCAGTACTTC.

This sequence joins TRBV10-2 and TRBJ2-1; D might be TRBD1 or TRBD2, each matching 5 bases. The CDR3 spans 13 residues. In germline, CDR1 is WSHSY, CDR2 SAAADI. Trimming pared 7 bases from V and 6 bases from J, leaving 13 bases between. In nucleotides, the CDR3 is TGCGCCAGCATGGTTTTGGGGGTCAATGAGCAGTTCTTC. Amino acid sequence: CASMVLGVNEQFF.

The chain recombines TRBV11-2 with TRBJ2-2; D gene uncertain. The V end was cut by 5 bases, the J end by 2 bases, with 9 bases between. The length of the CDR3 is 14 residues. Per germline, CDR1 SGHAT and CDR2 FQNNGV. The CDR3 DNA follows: TGTGCCAGCAGCCGGACGGACAACACCGGGGAGCTGTTTTTT. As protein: CASSRTDNTGELFF.

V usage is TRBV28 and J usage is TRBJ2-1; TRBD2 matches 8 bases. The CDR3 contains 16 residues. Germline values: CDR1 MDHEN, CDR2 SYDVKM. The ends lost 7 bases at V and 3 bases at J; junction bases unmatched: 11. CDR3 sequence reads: CASTPLSGGDYNEQFF. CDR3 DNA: TGTGCCAGCACCCCTCTCTCGGGGGGGGACTACAATGAGCAGTTCTTC. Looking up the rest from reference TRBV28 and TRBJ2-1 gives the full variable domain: DVKVTQSSRYLVKRTGEKVFLECVQDMDHENMFWYRQDPGLGLRLIYFSYDVKMKEKGDIPEGYSVSREKKERFSLILESASTNQTSMYLCASTPLSGGDYNEQFFGPGTRLTVL.

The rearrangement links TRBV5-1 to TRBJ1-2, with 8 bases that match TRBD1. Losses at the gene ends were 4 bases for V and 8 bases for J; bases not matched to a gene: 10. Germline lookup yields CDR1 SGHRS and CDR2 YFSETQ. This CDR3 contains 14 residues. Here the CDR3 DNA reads TGCGCCAGCAGCGGTGGACAGGGTGGAGGCGGCTACACCTTC. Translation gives CASSGGQGGGGYTF.

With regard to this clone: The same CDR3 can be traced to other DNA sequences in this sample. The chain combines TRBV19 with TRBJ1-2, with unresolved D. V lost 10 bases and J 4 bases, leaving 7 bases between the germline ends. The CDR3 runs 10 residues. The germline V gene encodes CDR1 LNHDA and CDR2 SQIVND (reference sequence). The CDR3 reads CATNSYGYTF. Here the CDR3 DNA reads TGTGCCACGAACTCCTATGGCTACACCTTC.

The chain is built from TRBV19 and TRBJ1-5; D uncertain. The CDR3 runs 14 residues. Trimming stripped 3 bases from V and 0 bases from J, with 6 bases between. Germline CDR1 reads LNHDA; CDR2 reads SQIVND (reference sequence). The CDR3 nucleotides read TGTGCCAGTAGTATCCTGGCTAGCAATCAGCCCCAGCATTTT. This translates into CASSILASNQPQHF.

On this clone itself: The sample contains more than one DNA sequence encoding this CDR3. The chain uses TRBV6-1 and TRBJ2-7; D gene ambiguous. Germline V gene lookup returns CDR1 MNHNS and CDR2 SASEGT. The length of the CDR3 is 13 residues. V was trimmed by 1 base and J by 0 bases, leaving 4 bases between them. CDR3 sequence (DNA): TGTGCCAGCAGTGAAGGTGTCTCCTACGAGCAGTACTTC. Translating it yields CASSEGVSYEQYF.

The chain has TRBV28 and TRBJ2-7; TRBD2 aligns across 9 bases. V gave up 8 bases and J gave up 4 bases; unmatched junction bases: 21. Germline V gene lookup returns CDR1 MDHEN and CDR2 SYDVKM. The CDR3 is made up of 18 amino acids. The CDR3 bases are TGTGCCAGCGCTTTTAGGGCACCAGCGGGAGGAGGGGGTTACGAGCAGTACTTC. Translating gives CASAFRAPAGGGGYEQYF.

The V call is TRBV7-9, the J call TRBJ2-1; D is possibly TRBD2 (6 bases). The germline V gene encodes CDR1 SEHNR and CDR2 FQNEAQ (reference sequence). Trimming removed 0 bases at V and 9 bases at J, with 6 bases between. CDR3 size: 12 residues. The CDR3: CASSLAGLEQFF. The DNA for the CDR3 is TGTGCCAGCAGCTTAGCGGGACTTGAGCAGTTCTTC.

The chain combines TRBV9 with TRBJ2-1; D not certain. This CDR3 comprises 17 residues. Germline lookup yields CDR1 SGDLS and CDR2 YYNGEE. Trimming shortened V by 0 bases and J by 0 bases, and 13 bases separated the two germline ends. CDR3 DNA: TGTGCCAGCAGCGTAGCCCGGTCGGGCAGCTCCTACAATGAGCAGTTCTTC. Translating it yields CASSVARSGSSYNEQFF.

The CDR3 bases are TGTGCCAGCAGCTTCCGGGACCTCAATTCACCCCTCCACTTT. It yields the protein CASSFRDLNSPLHF. The J gene is TRBJ1-6, the V gene TRBV14; perhaps TRBD1 as D (5 bases). In germline, CDR1 is SGHDN, CDR2 FVKESK. This CDR3 is built from 14 residues. V was shortened by 5 bases and J by 7 bases, with 12 bases between the two germline ends.

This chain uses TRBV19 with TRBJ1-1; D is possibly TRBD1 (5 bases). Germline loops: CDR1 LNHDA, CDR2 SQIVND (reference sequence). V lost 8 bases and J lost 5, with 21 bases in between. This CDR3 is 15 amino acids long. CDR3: CASGKAGIVGTEAFF. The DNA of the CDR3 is TGTGCCAGTGGAAAGGCAGGGATAGTTGGTACTGAAGCTTTCTTT.

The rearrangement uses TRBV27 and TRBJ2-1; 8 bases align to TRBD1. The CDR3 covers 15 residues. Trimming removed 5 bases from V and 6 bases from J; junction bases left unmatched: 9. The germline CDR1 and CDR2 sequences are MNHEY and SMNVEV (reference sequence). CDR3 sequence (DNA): TGTGCCAGCAGTCCATACCGGGACAGGCGCAATGAGCAGTTCTTC. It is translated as CASSPYRDRRNEQFF.

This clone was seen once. CDR3 region: CASRDSKPGELFF. CDR3 in DNA: TGTGCCAGCCGGGACAGCAAGCCGGGGGAGCTGTTTTTT. The genes are TRBV28 and TRBJ2-2, with 7 bases matching TRBD1. Germline CDR1 reads MDHEN; CDR2 reads SYDVKM. The CDR3 runs to 13 residues. Trimming at V came to 8 bases and at J to 8 bases, leaving 8 bases not matched to a gene.

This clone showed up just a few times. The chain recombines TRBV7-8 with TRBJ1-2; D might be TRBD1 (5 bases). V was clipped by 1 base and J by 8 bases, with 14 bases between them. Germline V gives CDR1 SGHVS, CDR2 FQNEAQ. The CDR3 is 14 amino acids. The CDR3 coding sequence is TGTGCCAGCAGCTTAGAGGCAGGGCGAAGCGGCTACACCTTC. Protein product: CASSLEAGRSGYTF.

CDR3 coding DNA: TGTGCCAGCAGCATTCTAGCGGGAGGCTACAATGAGCAGTTCTTC. This codes for CASSILAGGYNEQFF. V usage is TRBV9 and J usage is TRBJ2-1, with 11 bases matching TRBD2. The CDR3 contains 15 residues. Germline CDR1 is SGDLS and CDR2 is YYNGEE. Trimming took 4 bases from V and 3 from J; bases not matched to a gene: 3.

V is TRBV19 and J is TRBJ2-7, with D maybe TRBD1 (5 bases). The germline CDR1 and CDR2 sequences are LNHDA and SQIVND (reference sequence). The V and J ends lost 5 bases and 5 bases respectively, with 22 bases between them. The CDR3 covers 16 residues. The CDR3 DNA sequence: TGTGCCAGTAGTCCCCGCCAGGGCCTCATATTCAACGAGCAGTACTTC. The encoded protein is CASSPRQGLIFNEQYF.

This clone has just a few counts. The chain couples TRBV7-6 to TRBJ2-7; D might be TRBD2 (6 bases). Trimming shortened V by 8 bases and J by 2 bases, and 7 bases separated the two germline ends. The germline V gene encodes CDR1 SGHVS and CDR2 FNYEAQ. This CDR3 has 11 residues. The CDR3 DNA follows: TGTGCCAGCGGGAGGACCTACGAGCAGTACTTC. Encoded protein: CASGRTYEQYF.

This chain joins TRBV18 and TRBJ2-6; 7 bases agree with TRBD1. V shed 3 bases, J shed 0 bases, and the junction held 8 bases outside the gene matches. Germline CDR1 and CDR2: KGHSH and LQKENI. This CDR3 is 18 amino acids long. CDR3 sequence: CASSPNPGQASGANVLTF. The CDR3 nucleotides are TGTGCCAGCTCACCCAATCCAGGACAGGCCTCTGGGGCCAACGTCCTGACTTTC.

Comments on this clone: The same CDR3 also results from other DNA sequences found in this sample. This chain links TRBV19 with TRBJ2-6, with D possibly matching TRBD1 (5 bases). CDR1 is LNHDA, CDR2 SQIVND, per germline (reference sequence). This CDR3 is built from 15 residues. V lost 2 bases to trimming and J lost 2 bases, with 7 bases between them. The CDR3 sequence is CASSIQGTGANVLTF. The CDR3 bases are TGTGCCAGTAGTATACAGGGAACTGGGGCCAACGTCCTGACTTTC.

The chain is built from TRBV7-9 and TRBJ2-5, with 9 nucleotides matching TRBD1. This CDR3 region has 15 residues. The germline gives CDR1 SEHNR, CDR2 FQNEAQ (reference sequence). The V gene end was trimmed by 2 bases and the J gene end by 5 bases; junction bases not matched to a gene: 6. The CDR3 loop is CASSLPRTGEETQYF. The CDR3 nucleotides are TGTGCCAGCAGCTTACCCCGGACAGGGGAGGAGACCCAGTACTTC.

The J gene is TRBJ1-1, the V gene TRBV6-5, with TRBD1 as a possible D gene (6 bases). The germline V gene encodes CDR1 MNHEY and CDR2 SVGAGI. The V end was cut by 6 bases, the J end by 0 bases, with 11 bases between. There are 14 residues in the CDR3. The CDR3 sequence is CASRTGQLNTEAFF. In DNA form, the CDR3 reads TGTGCCAGCAGAACGGGACAACTGAACACTGAAGCTTTCTTT.

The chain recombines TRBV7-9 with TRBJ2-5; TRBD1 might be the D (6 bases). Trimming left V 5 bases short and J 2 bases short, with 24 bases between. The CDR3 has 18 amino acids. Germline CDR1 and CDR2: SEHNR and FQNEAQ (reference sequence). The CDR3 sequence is CASSHIFSTDSAQETQYF. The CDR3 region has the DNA TGTGCCAGCAGCCATATTTTTTCGACGGACAGCGCTCAAGAGACCCAGTACTTC.